Reported below is one TCR beta chain. This specimen belongs to a study of blood T cell repertoires in COVID-19. Across the whole study: Sources were T cells, B-cell-depleted T cells, or PBMCs; the material itself was cDNA or gDNA.

Original data processing: Reference gene primers were amplified, and this amplification served to estimate nucleated cell counts. The repertoire was sequenced with immunoSEQ multiplex PCR; TCRdb's copy has only in-frame clones and lacks some. The V and J calls and clone size are taken from that table; D and trimming were inferred from the DNA. The sample lists about 14,000 clones, roughly 84% seen once, with about a quarter in the top ten. CDR1 and CDR2 from the germline V gene are SNHLY and FYNNEI. This CDR3 is 12 amino acids long. V gave up 8 bases and J gave up 4 bases; unmatched junction bases: 1.

Sequenced material: peripheral blood. This receptor was obtained from a woman aged 50 to 60 with active or convalescent COVID-19. This sequence joins TRBV2 and TRBJ1-2; TRBD1 matches at 10 bases. The CDR3 reads CASGDRGYGYTF. The CDR3 bases are TGTGCCAGCGGGGACAGGGGCTATGGCTACACCTTC.